This record covers a single TCR beta chain. The data originate from a study of blood T cell repertoires in COVID-19. V dropped 6 bases and J dropped 2; count of bases not matched to a gene: 9. The length of the CDR3 is 16 residues. The germline V gene has CDR1 MDHEN and CDR2 SYDVKM. How the authors handled the data: Reference gene primer amplification yielded estimated nucleated cell counts. The assay was immunoSEQ multiplex PCR, and TCRdb's table has in-frame clones only and misses some. The V and J calls and clone size are taken from that table; D and trimming were inferred from the DNA. The table lists roughly 100,000 clones, 84% of them singletons, with approximately 4.5% in the top ten.

Sequencing was performed on peripheral blood. The rearrangement links TRBV28 to TRBJ1-4, with 7 nucleotides matching TRBD1. The sequence was collected from a human donor in a cohort sampled during active COVID-19. CDR3 coding DNA: TGTGCCAGCAGCGTAGGCGGACAGGAGACTAATGAAAAACTGTTTTTT. Encoded protein: CASSVGGQETNEKLFF.